These 8 T cell receptor beta chains originate from one sample sequenced in a study of response to subunit inactivated influenza vaccine. A single record per CDR3 protein comes from TCRdb applying MiXCR to the RT-PCR reads. The top ten hold 1.5% to 2% of the sample, which has around 520,000 distinct CDR3 sequences, 25% seen once. Sequences were derived from CD4+ T cells sorted from PBMCs, sampled around 5 days after vaccination. The receptors originated from a man in his forties or fifties who received an inactivated influenza vaccine.

This clonotype was observed a handful of times. The chain joins TRBV12-3 or TRBV12-4 to TRBJ2-1; unclear D gene. V was clipped by 2 bases and J by 0 bases, with 8 bases between them. The CDR3 contains 15 residues. The DNA of the CDR3 is TGTGCCAGCAGTTTATTGCAGAACTCCTACAATGAGCAGTTCTTC. It codes for CASSLLQNSYNEQFF.

This clonotype has a handful of counts. The chain carries TRBV28 and TRBJ2-1, with 11 bases matching TRBD2. The junction had 15 bases not matched to a gene; V was cut back by 8 bases and J by 0 bases. The germline gives CDR1 MDHEN, CDR2 SYDVKM. CDR3 size: 19 residues. The CDR3 DNA reads TGTGCCAGCGGGACGTGGAAACTAGCGGGAGAGACCTCCTACAATGAGCAGTTCTTC. As protein: CASGTWKLAGETSYNEQFF.

This clonotype was detected a few times. This rearrangement joins TRBV29-1 to TRBJ2-7; 10 bases fit TRBD2. The V gene's germline CDR1 is SQVTM and CDR2 ANQGSEA. V shed 1 base and J 0 bases; nucleotides not matched to a gene: 6. This CDR3 contains 16 residues. The CDR3 protein is CSVEGGLAESSYEQYF. The CDR3 coding sequence is TGCAGCGTTGAAGGTGGACTAGCGGAGAGCTCCTACGAGCAGTACTTC.

This chain joins TRBV20-1 and TRBJ2-1; D is possibly TRBD1 or TRBD2 (5 bases each). This CDR3 comprises 15 residues. Germline CDR1 is DFQATT and CDR2 is SNEGSKA (reference sequence). The germline V and J ends were trimmed by 5 bases and 9 bases, with 23 bases remaining between them. The CDR3 reads CSASGQGRGFGEQFF. CDR3 nucleotide sequence: TGCAGTGCTTCGGGGCAGGGACGTGGATTTGGTGAGCAGTTCTTC.

The chain links TRBV11-2 to TRBJ2-1, with D hard to call. This CDR3 contains 18 residues. Between the trimmed V and J ends, which lost 4 bases and 8 bases, there was a span of 27 bases. Germline CDR1 and CDR2: SGHAT and FQNNGV. CDR3: CASSSGFRNLPQGDEQFF. CDR3 DNA: TGTGCCAGCAGCTCCGGATTTCGGAACCTGCCCCAAGGCGATGAGCAGTTCTTC.

V usage is TRBV12-3 or TRBV12-4 and J usage is TRBJ1-2, with D tentatively TRBD1 (6 bases). The V gene lost 9 bases and the J gene lost 4 bases, with 18 bases spanning the gap. This CDR3 is 14 amino acids long. CDR3 DNA: TGTGCCAGTACCTCCGGGGGGCGCGGCTATGGCTACACCTTC. It encodes CASTSGGRGYGYTF.

This clonotype was seen a handful of times. This chain connects TRBV20-1 to TRBJ1-2, with TRBD1 identical over 7 bases. Germline-derived CDR1 and CDR2 are DFQATT and SNEGSKA (reference sequence). Trimming removed 1 base from V and 4 bases from J; junction bases left unmatched: 9. The CDR3 length is 15 residues. The CDR3 DNA is TGCAGTGCTAGAGTAGGGGGACAGAGAGGCTATGGCTACACCTTC. Translating gives CSARVGGQRGYGYTF.

This chain joins TRBV20-1 and TRBJ2-3, with 11 nucleotides matching TRBD2. The CDR3 covers 18 residues. Per germline, CDR1 DFQATT and CDR2 SNEGSKA (reference sequence). Trimming cost V 6 bases and J 4 bases; bases outside gene matches: 18. The CDR3 loop reads CSAKRIGLAGHRADTQYF. As DNA, the CDR3 is TGCAGTGCCAAGAGAATAGGACTAGCGGGCCATCGAGCAGATACGCAGTATTTT.